The subject of this entry is one T cell receptor (beta chain). The clone's antigen remains unknown. Base-call qualities are not available, and no considerably larger clone is one nucleotide away. This specimen belongs to a study of OX40 agonist ivuxolimab in advanced cancers. With regard to the full study: Ivuxolimab was an agonistic, fully human IgG2 monoclonal antibody directed against OX40 (CD134), a costimulatory receptor. Intravenous ivuxolimab was administered to patients every 2 weeks at six dose levels: 0.01, 0.1, 0.3, 1.5, 3 and 10 mg/kg. Of the roughly 50 dose-escalation patients, hepatocellular carcinoma was present in roughly 19, melanoma in some 15, renal cell carcinoma in 9 and head and neck cancer in 9. The dose-escalation cohort was about 83% male with a mean age of around 62 years, ranging from roughly 23 to 85. Prior anti-PD-1, anti-PD-L1 or anti-CTLA-4 therapy was permitted, and roughly two fifths of dose-escalation patients had received checkpoint inhibitors. Three dose-escalation patients achieved partial responses, one with hepatocellular carcinoma and two with cutaneous melanoma. Peripheral TCRbeta sequencing was intended to test whether TCR sequence diversity was altered and clonal T-cell expansion was caused by ivuxolimab. The paper reports the monotherapy dose-escalation portion (N of about 47 patients) of the phase I ivuxolimab trial.

Points the paper makes about the study in general: In the 0.1-3.0 mg/kg groups, partial responders were among the patients with the lowest normalized peripheral clonal expansion, particularly in CD8+ T cells. At doses of 0.1 to 3.0 mg/kg, clonal expansion of both CD4+ and CD8+ blood T cells was observed from baseline to week 6. After ivuxolimab, expanded clones were on average more numerous among CD8+ T cells than among CD4+ T cells. Low levels of normalized T-cell clonal expansion were also shown by some nonresponding patients. The antigen specificity of the peripheral T cells that underwent clonal expansion was not determined.

Patients with a history of autoimmune disease or receiving systemic immunosuppression were excluded from the trial. Peripheral blood for TCR sequencing was collected from all dose cohorts at baseline, on cycle 4 day 1, and on cycle 7 day 1. The samples were drawn from a first-in-human, open-label, multicenter phase I dose-escalation trial of ivuxolimab. Adults with locally advanced or metastatic head and neck squamous cell, hepatocellular, melanoma or renal cell carcinoma were enrolled in the trial. Before TCR sequencing, CD4+ T cells and CD8+ T cells from peripheral blood were sorted into separate populations. V and J lose 7 bases and 5 bases, and a span of 9 bases separates them. The CDR3 covers 11 residues, taking in both the cysteine and the phenylalanine. Solely the CDR3 DNA is kept, with 33 bases framed from the first base. CDR1 and CDR2 (SQVTM, ANQGSEA) derive from the germline V gene. To sequence the TCRbeta CDR3 region, genomic DNA was isolated from the sorted cells. The immunoSEQ Assay was used for sequencing of TCRbeta CDR3 regions. TCRdb stores this immuneACCESS table with in-frame sequences only. Part of the clones is absent; in the studies checked, under half of the shortfall reflects unresolved V genes, and no reason is known for the rest. This sample comprises about 64,000 clones, roughly 87% of them detected only once. Jointly, the top ten make up over 0.6% of the sample.

This clonotype was sampled from an adult with an advanced solid tumor such as melanoma, head and neck, liver or kidney cancer. The specimen was CD4+ or CD8+ T cells sorted from blood, collected in a trial of the OX40 agonist ivuxolimab. Recombination joined TRBV29-1 with TRBJ2-1; tentative D gene TRBD1, with 6 bases matching. The DNA sequence follows: TGCAGCGGGACAGACAACAATGAGCAGTTCTTC. Its translation is CSGTDNNEQFF.